This note documents a single TCR beta chain sequence. Its target is unknown. DNA at around 190 ng, roughly 30,000 T cell genomes, went into sorted-subset replicate PCRs. Repertoires were generated with immunoSEQ multiplex PCR, while TCRdb's copy carries only in-frame clones and drops some. Of approximately 740,000 clones detected, approximately 74% appear once; the ten largest clones hold over 1.5%. The CDR3 consists of 13 residues. The germline V gene has CDR1 SGHNT and CDR2 YENEEA. The junction had 4 bases not matched to a gene; V was cut back by 8 bases and J by 3 bases. These data originate in a study of shared clonotypes between healthy human individuals. Study results and limitations: Only blood was sampled; tissue repertoires likely differ.

The sequenced sample consisted of memory CD4+ T cells sorted from blood. Subset indicated: CD45RA-negative fraction. V usage is TRBV11-3 and J usage is TRBJ2-4, with 7 bases that match TRBD2. The sequence was obtained from a woman in her twenties or thirties in good health. This CDR3 reads CASSGGDKNIQYF. The CDR3 DNA is TGTGCCAGCTCGGGGGGAGACAAAAACATTCAGTACTTC. Supplemented by reference TRBV11-3 and TRBJ2-4, the full variable domain reads EAGVVQSPRYKIIEKKQPVAFWCNPISGHNTLYWYLQNLGQGPELLIRYENEEAVDDSQLPKDRFSAERLKGVDSTLKIQPAELGDSAVYLCASSGGDKNIQYFGAGTRLSVL.